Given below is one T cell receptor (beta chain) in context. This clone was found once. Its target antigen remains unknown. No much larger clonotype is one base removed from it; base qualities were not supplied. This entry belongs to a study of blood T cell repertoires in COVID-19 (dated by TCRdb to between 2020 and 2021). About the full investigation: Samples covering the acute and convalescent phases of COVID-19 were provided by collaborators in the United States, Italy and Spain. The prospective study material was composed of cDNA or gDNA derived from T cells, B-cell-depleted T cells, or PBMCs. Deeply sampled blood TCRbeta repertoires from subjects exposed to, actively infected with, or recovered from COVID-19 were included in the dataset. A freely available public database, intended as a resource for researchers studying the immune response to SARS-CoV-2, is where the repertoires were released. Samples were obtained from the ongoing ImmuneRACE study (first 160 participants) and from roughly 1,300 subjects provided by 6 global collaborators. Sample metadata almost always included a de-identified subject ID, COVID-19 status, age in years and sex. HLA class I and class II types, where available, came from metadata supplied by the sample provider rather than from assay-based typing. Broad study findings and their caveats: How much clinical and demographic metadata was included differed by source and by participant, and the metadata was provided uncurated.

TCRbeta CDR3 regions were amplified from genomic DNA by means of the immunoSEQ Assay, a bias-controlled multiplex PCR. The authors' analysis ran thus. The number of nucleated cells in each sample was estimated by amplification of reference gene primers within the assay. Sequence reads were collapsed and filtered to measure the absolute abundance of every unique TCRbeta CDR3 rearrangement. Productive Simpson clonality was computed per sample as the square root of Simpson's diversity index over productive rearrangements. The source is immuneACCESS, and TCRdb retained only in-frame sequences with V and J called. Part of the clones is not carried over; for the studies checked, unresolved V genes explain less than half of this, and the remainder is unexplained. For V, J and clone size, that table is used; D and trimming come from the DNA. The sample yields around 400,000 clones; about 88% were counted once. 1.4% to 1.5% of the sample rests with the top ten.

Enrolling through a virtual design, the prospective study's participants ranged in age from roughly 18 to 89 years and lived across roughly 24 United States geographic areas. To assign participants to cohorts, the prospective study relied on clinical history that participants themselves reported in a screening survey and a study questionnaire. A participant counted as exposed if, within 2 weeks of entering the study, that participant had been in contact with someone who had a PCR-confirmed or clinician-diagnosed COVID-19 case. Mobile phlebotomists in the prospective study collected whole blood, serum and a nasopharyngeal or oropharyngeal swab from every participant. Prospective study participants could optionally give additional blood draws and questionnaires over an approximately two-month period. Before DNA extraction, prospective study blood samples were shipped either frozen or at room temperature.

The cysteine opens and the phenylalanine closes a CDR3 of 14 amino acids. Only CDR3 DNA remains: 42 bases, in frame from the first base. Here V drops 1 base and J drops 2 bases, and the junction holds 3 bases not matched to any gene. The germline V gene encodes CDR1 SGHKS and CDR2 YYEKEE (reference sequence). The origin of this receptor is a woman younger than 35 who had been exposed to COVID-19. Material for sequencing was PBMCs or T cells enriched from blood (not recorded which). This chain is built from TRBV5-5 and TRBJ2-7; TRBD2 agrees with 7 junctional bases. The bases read TGTGCCAGCAGCTTGTCGGGGGGTACCTACGAGCAGTACTTC. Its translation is CASSLSGGTYEQYF.